The 27 T cell receptor beta chains listed next were all sequenced from one sample in a study of blood T cell repertoires in COVID-19. Assay: immunoSEQ multiplex PCR; the TCRdb copy retains only in-frame clones and omits some. The repertoire has hundreds of thousands of clones, over 75% of them found once; the top ten carry less than 2%. The sample comprised PBMCs or T cells enriched from blood (not recorded which). The receptor set was obtained from a man aged 40-55 years who had recovered from COVID-19.

V is TRBV27 and J is TRBJ2-4; no clear D gene. The CDR3 consists of 13 residues. The germline V gene has CDR1 MNHEY and CDR2 SMNVEV (reference sequence). Trimming stripped 3 bases from V and 3 bases from J, with 6 bases between. The CDR3 DNA follows: TGTGCCAGCAGTTTCCCCGGCAAAAACATTCAGTACTTC. It is translated as CASSFPGKNIQYF.

V is TRBV7-8 and J is TRBJ2-2, with TRBD1 matching over 11 bases. V lost 7 bases, J lost 7 bases, and 8 bases stayed unmatched. This CDR3 comprises 15 residues. Germline CDR1 reads SGHVS; CDR2 reads FQNEAQ. The CDR3 loop reads CASTLDRGLVGELFF. Here the CDR3 DNA reads TGTGCCAGCACCCTGGACAGGGGGCTCGTCGGGGAGCTGTTTTTT. Combining the CDR3 with reference TRBV7-8 and TRBJ2-2 gives the whole variable domain GAGVSQSPRYKVAKRGQDVALRCDPISGHVSLFWYQQALGQGPEFLTYFQNEAQLDKSGLPSDRFFAERPEGSVSTLKIQRTQQEDSAVYLCASTLDRGLVGELFFGEGSRLTVL.

The chain couples TRBV9 to TRBJ2-5; the match to TRBD1 covers 7 bases. J gave up 2 bases and V 0 bases, and 4 bases lay outside the gene matches. Germline loops: CDR1 SGDLS, CDR2 YYNGEE. This CDR3 region has 15 residues. CDR3 nucleotides: TGTGCCAGCAGCGTAGGACAGGGCCAACAAGAGACCCAGTACTTC. Protein product: CASSVGQGQQETQYF.

The V call is TRBV5-8, the J call TRBJ1-5; D remains ambiguous. This CDR3 spans 13 amino acids. Trimming cost V 2 bases and J 6 bases, with 9 bases left between them. Germline CDR1 SGHTS, CDR2 YDEGEE. The CDR3 protein is CASSFYGGQPQHF. For the CDR3, the DNA is TGTGCCAGCAGCTTCTACGGAGGTCAGCCCCAGCATTTT.

The rearrangement uses TRBV7-9 and TRBJ1-6, with D possibly matching TRBD1 (5 bases). The CDR3 covers 15 residues. The V gene's germline CDR1 is SEHNR and CDR2 FQNEAQ (reference sequence). The V gene lost 5 bases and the J gene lost 7 bases, with 15 bases spanning the gap. This CDR3 reads CASSQAGGRNSPLHF. CDR3 in DNA: TGTGCCAGCAGCCAGGCGGGGGGAAGAAATTCACCCCTCCACTTT. Supplemented by reference TRBV7-9 and TRBJ1-6, the full variable domain reads DTGVSQNPRHKITKRGQNVTFRCDPISEHNRLYWYRQTLGQGPEFLTYFQNEAQLEKSRLLSDRFSAERPKGSFSTLEIQRTEQGDSAMYLCASSQAGGRNSPLHFGNGTRLTVT.

This chain joins TRBV5-6 and TRBJ1-3; the D is unclear. CDR1 is SGHDT and CDR2 is YYEEEE in the germline V gene. There are 16 residues in the CDR3. Trimming took off 0 bases at V and 0 bases at J, with 10 bases between the two ends. The CDR3 DNA sequence: TGTGCCAGCAGCTTGGGCAGGTTTGACTCTGGAAACACCATATATTTT. This codes for CASSLGRFDSGNTIYF. Based on the CDR3 plus reference TRBV5-6 and TRBJ1-3, the full variable domain is DAGVTQSPTHLIKTRGQQVTLRCSPKSGHDTVSWYQQALGQGPQFIFQYYEEEERQRGNFPDRFSGHQFPNYSSELNVNALLLGDSALYLCASSLGRFDSGNTIYFGEGSWLTVV.

This clone was seen only once. The chain joins TRBV7-8 to TRBJ2-7; 7 bases are a match to TRBD1. Losses at the gene ends were 1 base for V and 6 bases for J; bases not matched to a gene: 9. Germline loops: CDR1 SGHVS, CDR2 FQNEAQ. This CDR3 spans 15 amino acids. CDR3 nucleotide sequence: TGTGCCAGCAGCTTAGAAGGGCAGAGGGGGCGCGAGCAGTACTTC. This gives the protein CASSLEGQRGREQYF. Together with reference TRBV7-8 and TRBJ2-7, the CDR3 gives the full variable domain: GAGVSQSPRYKVAKRGQDVALRCDPISGHVSLFWYQQALGQGPEFLTYFQNEAQLDKSGLPSDRFFAERPEGSVSTLKIQRTQQEDSAVYLCASSLEGQRGREQYFGPGTRLTVT.

The chain links TRBV5-1 to TRBJ2-5; maybe TRBD2 (5 bases). V was clipped by 3 bases and J by 0 bases, with 12 bases between them. Germline-derived CDR1 and CDR2 are SGHRS and YFSETQ. There are 15 residues in the CDR3. CDR3 DNA sequence: TGCGCCAGCAGCTCGGTCCCGGGAAACCAAGAGACCCAGTACTTC. Translating gives CASSSVPGNQETQYF.

This clone was seen a single time. The DNA of the CDR3 is TGTGCCAGCAGTGCCCGACAGGGGTTGAACACTGAAGCTTTCTTT. The encoded protein is CASSARQGLNTEAFF. The chain is built from TRBV2 and TRBJ1-1; 8 nucleotides match TRBD1. Germline V gives CDR1 SNHLY, CDR2 FYNNEI. The length of the CDR3 is 15 residues. J was trimmed by 0 bases and V by 4 bases; bases with no gene match: 4.

The V call is TRBV3-1 (or the pseudogene TRBV3-2), the J call TRBJ2-2, with D tentatively TRBD2 (6 bases). Germline CDR1 reads LGHDT; CDR2 reads YNNKEL (reference sequence). This CDR3 is 16 amino acids long. Trimming removed 5 bases from V and 0 bases from J, with 13 bases in between. The CDR3 region is CASSWRGGTNTGELFF. The CDR3 DNA reads as TGTGCCAGCAGCTGGAGGGGCGGTACGAACACCGGGGAGCTGTTTTTT.

This chain joins TRBV7-8 and TRBJ1-1, with TRBD1 matching 7 bases. Per the germline V gene, CDR1 is SGHVS and CDR2 is FQNEAQ. CDR3 length: 15 residues. V trimming: 5 bases; J trimming: 1 base; junction bases outside the gene matches: 7. CDR3 sequence reads: CASSPRQGKNTEAFF. CDR3 coding DNA: TGTGCCAGCAGCCCGCGACAGGGAAAGAACACTGAAGCTTTCTTT.

This clone was observed once. The rearrangement uses TRBV7-9 and TRBJ1-2; possibly TRBD1 for D (6 bases). The V end lost 1 base, the J end lost 7 bases, and 19 bases lay between the germline ends. This CDR3 has 16 residues. CDR1 is SEHNR, CDR2 FQNEAQ, per germline (reference sequence). The chain's CDR3 is CASSLGPAGGRSGYTF. The CDR3 DNA reads TGTGCCAGCAGCTTAGGGCCCGCGGGGGGCCGCAGTGGCTACACCTTC.

In this sample, this clone turned up a few times. The rearrangement joins TRBV1 to TRBJ2-3; the D call TRBD2 from the table was never checked on the DNA. TRBV1 is a documented pseudogene. This CDR3 region has 15 residues. The CDR3 sequence: CTSRRGREGPDTQYF. The CDR3, as DNA: TGCACCAGCAGAAGGGGGCGGGAGGGCCCAGATACGCAGTATTTT.

The chain combines TRBV19 with TRBJ1-5; TRBD1 agrees at 9 bases. The germline V gene has CDR1 LNHDA and CDR2 SQIVND (reference sequence). This CDR3 comprises 15 residues. The junction had 6 bases not matched to a gene; V was cut back by 5 bases and J by 4 bases. Written as DNA, the CDR3 is TGTGCCAGTAGTCCTACAGGGGGCAGTAATCAGCCCCAGCATTTT. Its translation is CASSPTGGSNQPQHF.

This clone has just one count. V and J are TRBV30 and TRBJ2-1; the D gene is possibly TRBD2 (5 bases). The germline V gene has CDR1 GTSNPN and CDR2 SVGIG (reference sequence). The CDR3 sequence is 11 residues long. Trimming pared 1 base from V and 15 bases from J, leaving 13 bases between. For the CDR3, the DNA is TGTGCCTGGAGTGGAGGGAACGAGTGGTTCTTC. Its translation: CAWSGGNEWFF.

The chain uses TRBV6-1 and TRBJ1-3; 7 bases map to TRBD1. With 4 bases clipped from V and 0 bases from J, the junction kept 12 bases outside the gene matches. Per germline, CDR1 MNHNS and CDR2 SASEGT. CDR3 length: 18 residues. Here the CDR3 reads CASSGRTGDFSSGNTIYF. The CDR3 region has the DNA TGTGCCAGCAGTGGGAGGACAGGTGATTTCAGCTCTGGAAACACCATATATTTT.

In its sample, this clone was seen a few times. The CDR3, as DNA: TGTGCCGCACAGGGGGCGCGGGAGACCCAGTACTTC. It codes for CAAQGARETQYF. V usage is TRBV28 and J usage is TRBJ2-5; TRBD1 agrees at 9 bases. The V segment lost 11 bases and the J segment 5 bases; nucleotides outside the gene matches: 6. CDR1 is MDHEN, CDR2 SYDVKM, per germline. There are 12 residues in the CDR3.

The chain is built from TRBV6-5 and TRBJ1-1; D gene uncertain. Trimming left V 6 bases short and J 1 base short, with 15 bases between. Germline lookup yields CDR1 MNHEY and CDR2 SVGAGI. The length of the CDR3 is 15 residues. CDR3 bases: TGTGCCAGCAGATCTCTTCCTAACCGGAACACTGAAGCTTTCTTT. Protein sequence: CASRSLPNRNTEAFF.

The count of this clone is one. The gene calls are TRBV30 and TRBJ1-5; maybe TRBD1 (6 bases). Germline assignment: CDR1 GTSNPN and CDR2 SVGIG (reference sequence). Trimming pared 2 bases from V and 6 bases from J, leaving 23 bases between. This CDR3 contains 17 residues. The CDR3 protein is CAWSKGGGPFSRQPQHF. The DNA of the CDR3 is TGTGCCTGGAGTAAGGGCGGGGGGCCTTTTTCACGTCAGCCCCAGCATTTT. Variable domain in full (rest from reference TRBV30 and TRBJ1-5): SQTIHQWPATLVQPVGSPLSLECTVEGTSNPNLYWYRQAAGRGLQLLFYSVGIGQISSEVPQNLSASRPQDRQFILSSKKLLLSDSGFYLCAWSKGGGPFSRQPQHFGDGTRLSIL.

V usage is TRBV2 and J usage is TRBJ1-2; TRBD1 matches 12 bases. The CDR3 has 15 amino acids. V was pared by 8 bases and J by 4 bases, with 8 bases of the junction left unmatched. Germline-derived CDR1 and CDR2 are SNHLY and FYNNEI. The CDR3 spells CASRPGQGAFYGYTF. The CDR3 nucleotides read TGTGCCAGCCGACCGGGACAGGGGGCGTTCTATGGCTACACCTTC.

The V call is TRBV6-2 or TRBV6-3, the J call TRBJ1-1; possible D gene TRBD1, 6 bases. From germline, CDR1 is MNHEY and CDR2 SVGEGT. Trimming took 6 bases from V and 11 from J, leaving 22 bases between them. CDR3 length equals 14 residues. The CDR3 DNA is TGTGCCAGCAGACCTCGTCCCGGGACATCAGGGGCTTTCTTT. Protein sequence: CASRPRPGTSGAFF.

This clone has only a few counts. This sequence joins TRBV18 and TRBJ1-1, with D possibly TRBD1 on 5 matching bases. CDR1 KGHSH and CDR2 LQKENI come from the germline V gene. V lost 6 bases to trimming and J lost 3 bases, with 11 bases between them. The CDR3 totals 13 residues. DNA of the CDR3: TGTGCCAGCTCCCCGGGGGAGGACACTGAAGCTTTCTTT. This translates into CASSPGEDTEAFF.

This clone was seen once. The chain carries TRBV6-1 and TRBJ2-7; 7 bases fit TRBD2. This CDR3 comprises 16 residues. V dropped 2 bases and J dropped 2; count of bases not matched to a gene: 9. From germline, CDR1 is MNHNS and CDR2 SASEGT. The CDR3 DNA is TGTGCCAGCAGTGAACTGGGGCTAGCGGAAGCCTACGAGCAGTACTTC. Its protein is CASSELGLAEAYEQYF.

This chain joins TRBV10-3 and TRBJ2-2, with D unresolved. This CDR3 has 13 amino acids. Between the trimmed V and J ends, which lost 3 bases and 0 bases, there was a span of 2 bases. The germline gives CDR1 ENHRY, CDR2 SYGVKD. The CDR3 reads CAISDSNTGELFF. The CDR3 DNA reads as TGTGCCATCAGTGACTCGAACACCGGGGAGCTGTTTTTT.

The chain recombines TRBV18 with TRBJ1-1, with TRBD1 identical over 8 bases. V was clipped by 1 base and J by 8 bases; unmatched bases: 0. Germline values: CDR1 KGHSH, CDR2 LQKENI. The CDR3 extends over 12 amino acids. The CDR3 is CASSPRQGEAFF. In DNA form, the CDR3 reads TGTGCCAGCTCACCACGACAGGGGGAAGCTTTCTTT.

The gene calls are TRBV4-1 and TRBJ2-1; maybe TRBD2 (6 bases). Trimming removed 1 base at V and 9 bases at J, with 19 bases between. Per germline, CDR1 MGHRA and CDR2 YSYEKL. This CDR3 region has 16 residues. In DNA, the CDR3 is TGCGCCAGCAGCCAAGGAGTGGCAGGGAGGTACGTTGAGCAGTTCTTC. It encodes CASSQGVAGRYVEQFF.

This clone was recorded a few times. The chain employs TRBV27 and TRBJ1-4; a weak D match, TRBD1 (6 bases). The V gene lost 5 bases and the J gene lost 8 bases, with 18 bases spanning the gap. This CDR3 has 15 residues. Germline values: CDR1 MNHEY, CDR2 SMNVEV (reference sequence). The DNA of the CDR3 is TGTGCCAGCAGTCCTTCAGAAACAGGGTTCGAAAAACTGTTTTTT. It yields the protein CASSPSETGFEKLFF.